Here is one T cell receptor beta chain with its context. Germline V lookup: CDR1 SEHNR, CDR2 FQNEAQ (reference sequence). This CDR3 spans 12 amino acids. V was clipped by 3 bases and J by 6 bases, with 5 bases between them. The sample originates from a study of cytomegalovirus exposure and HLA in healthy donors. Researchers ran the PCR with 60 Vbeta and 13 Jbeta primers. Method: immunoSEQ multiplex PCR; TCRdb's copy keeps in-frame clones and lacks some. The profile covers approximately 99,000 clones, with 79% appearing a single time and less than 3.5% taken by the ten largest. Input material: PBMCs. V gene TRBV7-9 combines with J gene TRBJ2-2; possible D gene TRBD1, 5 bases. The clonotype originates from a male donor in good health and CMV-seropositive. The CDR3 nucleotides are TGTGCCAGCAGCTTCAGGGCCGGGGAGCTGTTTTTT. It is translated as CASSFRAGELFF.